The clone carrying this T cell receptor beta chain has a handful of counts. This record comes from a study of blood T cells in healthy people across ages. Next came a second PCR, run for 7 to 11 cycles, which used a sample-barcoded 5' primer along with a J-beta primer mix. TCRdb ran MiXCR on the 5' RACE reads and lists one entry per CDR3 protein. The profile covers 600,000 to 650,000 distinct CDR3 sequences, with under 65% appearing a single time and over 30% taken by the ten largest. What was sequenced was blood. This TCR came from a man aged 55 to 70 in good health.

CDR3 region: CASSRRENYGYTF. CDR3 sequence (DNA): TGTGCCAGCAGCCGAAGGGAGAATTATGGCTACACCTTC. The chain couples TRBV7-2 to TRBJ1-2, with D unclear. The CDR3 covers 13 residues. From germline, CDR1 is SGHTA and CDR2 FQGNSA. V was pared by 5 bases and J by 5 bases, with 12 bases between.